The 10 T cell receptor beta chains in this list originate from one sample, sequenced in a study of PD-L1 blockade in urothelial cancer. Sequencing used immunoSEQ multiplex PCR; TCRdb keeps in-frame clones, though not all of them. The profile shows approximately 58,000 clones, roughly four fifths of them singletons. The source material was PBMCs, sampled around atezolizumab (anti-PD-L1) treatment. The receptors stem from a man aged 65 to 85 with urothelial cancer.

J is TRBJ2-2 and V is TRBV5-3, with 9 nucleotides matching TRBD1. TRBV5-3 is sorted into the ORF group, with uncertain function. This CDR3 contains 16 residues. With 2 bases clipped from V and 3 bases from J, the junction kept 5 bases outside the gene matches. The CDR3 DNA reads TGTGCCAGAAGCTTACAGGGGGCTCAGTACACCGGGGAGCTGTTTTTT. It encodes CARSLQGAQYTGELFF.

The chain recombines TRBV6-6 with TRBJ2-7, with D unresolved. The CDR3 sequence is 13 residues long. V lost 0 bases and J 9 bases, leaving 12 bases between the germline ends. Germline V gene lookup returns CDR1 MNHNY and CDR2 SVGAGI (reference sequence). The CDR3 DNA reads as TGTGCCAGCAGTTACTCAATCGACAACCGGCAGTACTTC. It codes for CASSYSIDNRQYF.

The rearrangement joins TRBV10-3 to TRBJ2-3, with 10 bases identical to TRBD2. CDR3 size: 13 residues. Germline trimming cut 9 bases from V and 2 bases from J; bases unmatched to any gene: 2. Germline assignment: CDR1 ENHRY and CDR2 SYGVKD. CDR3 in DNA: TGTGCCATTACTAGCGGGAACACAGATACGCAGTATTTT. It codes for CAITSGNTDTQYF.

This chain connects TRBV6-1 to TRBJ2-1; TRBD1 matches 9 bases. The CDR3 is made up of 13 amino acids. The V segment lost 6 bases and the J segment 6 bases; nucleotides outside the gene matches: 3. Germline V gives CDR1 MNHNS, CDR2 SASEGT. Here the CDR3 DNA reads TGTGCCAGCAGCGACAGGGGGGGCAATGAGCAGTTCTTC. This sequence encodes CASSDRGGNEQFF.

The genes are TRBV12-5 and TRBJ1-2; 7 bases are shared with TRBD1. The CDR3 is 15 residues long. Germline lookup yields CDR1 LGHNT and CDR2 FRNRAP. V lost 0 bases, J lost 3 bases, and 4 bases stayed unmatched. DNA for the CDR3: TGTGCTAGTGGTTTGGTCGAAGGGGGCCACTATGGCTACACCTTC. Translated, it gives CASGLVEGGHYGYTF.

This sequence joins TRBV5-1 and TRBJ2-1; 8 nucleotides match TRBD1. V was clipped by 6 bases and J by 7 bases; unmatched bases: 15. The CDR3 covers 16 residues. Germline loops: CDR1 SGHRS, CDR2 YFSETQ. CDR3 bases: TGCGCCAGCACCCCAGGGGGCGGGTCTGAAAAGAATGAGCAGTTCTTC. The encoded protein is CASTPGGGSEKNEQFF.

The chain links TRBV28 to TRBJ1-1; no definite D call. Per germline, CDR1 MDHEN and CDR2 SYDVKM. The ends were cut back, 6 bases at V and 3 bases at J, with 11 bases in the middle. This CDR3 contains 13 residues. In DNA, the CDR3 is TGTGCCAGCAGCCGCGGGCCTTACACTGAAGCTTTCTTT. This gives the protein CASSRGPYTEAFF.

This clone is termed large (0.1 to 1%). This sequence joins TRBV18 and TRBJ1-4; D may be TRBD1 (6 bases). Germline V gene sequence: CDR1 KGHSH, CDR2 LQKENI. There are 12 residues in the CDR3. V dropped 3 bases and J dropped 8 bases, with 7 bases sitting between them. Here the CDR3 reads CASSPQGEKLFF. The CDR3, as DNA: TGTGCCAGCTCACCCCAGGGGGAAAAACTGTTTTTT.

The chain carries TRBV5-1 and TRBJ1-4; no reliable D call. V dropped 0 bases and J dropped 8 bases, with 11 bases sitting between them. The CDR3 runs 14 residues. Germline CDR1 is SGHRS and CDR2 is YFSETQ. CDR3 protein: CASSLDGVGEKLFF. The CDR3 coding sequence is TGCGCCAGCAGCTTGGACGGGGTGGGCGAAAAACTGTTTTTT. The full variable domain, completed using reference TRBV5-1 and TRBJ1-4, is KAGVTQTPRYLIKTRGQQVTLSCSPISGHRSVSWYQQTPGQGLQFLFEYFSETQRNKGNFPGRFSGRQFSNSRSEMNVSTLELGDSALYLCASSLDGVGEKLFFGSGTQLSVL.

This sequence joins TRBV6-1 and TRBJ2-5, with 10 bases aligning to TRBD2. Per the germline V gene, CDR1 is MNHNS and CDR2 is SASEGT. The length of the CDR3 is 15 residues. The ends lost 7 bases at V and 1 base at J; junction bases unmatched: 6. The CDR3 DNA follows: TGTGCCAGCAACCCACTAGCGGGGCCCCAAGAGACCCAGTACTTC. It translates to CASNPLAGPQETQYF.